The 18 T cell receptor beta chains below were found in one sample sequenced in a study of T cell responses to AZD1222 COVID-19 vaccine. Data came from immunoSEQ multiplex PCR; TCRdb stores just in-frame clones and leaves some out. The data hold about 140,000 clones, with about 92% observed a single time. Specimen: peripheral blood, collected 28 days after the second AZD1222 dose. These receptors were collected from an adult who received the AZD1222 COVID-19 vaccine.

The J gene is TRBJ2-1, the V gene TRBV6-5; D might be TRBD2 (5 bases). CDR3 length equals 12 residues. Looked up from germline, CDR1 is MNHEY and CDR2 is SVGAGI. The V gene lost 7 bases and the J gene lost 9 bases, with 13 bases spanning the gap. This chain's CDR3 is CASKGWETEQFF. CDR3 in DNA: TGTGCCAGCAAAGGCTGGGAGACTGAGCAGTTCTTC.

The gene calls are TRBV12-3 or TRBV12-4 and TRBJ1-1; D is undetermined. V was clipped by 6 bases and J by 4 bases, with 12 bases between them. The CDR3 runs 13 residues. CDR3 nucleotides: TGTGCCAGCAGCCCCAGTGGGAGCACTGAAGCTTTCTTT. Its protein is CASSPSGSTEAFF.

The V call is TRBV12-3 or TRBV12-4, the J call TRBJ2-7, with D possibly TRBD2 on 6 matching bases. The CDR3 extends over 13 amino acids. V lost 6 bases and J lost 5, with 14 bases in between. CDR3 sequence reads: CASRSSGGNEQYF. In DNA form, the CDR3 reads TGTGCCAGCAGATCCTCCGGGGGTAACGAGCAGTACTTC.

The J gene is TRBJ2-1, the V gene TRBV6-2 or TRBV6-3; 8 bases line up with TRBD2. Trimming cost V 0 bases and J 1 base; bases outside gene matches: 8. Germline lookup yields CDR1 MNHEY and CDR2 SVGEGT. CDR3 size: 18 residues. This chain's CDR3 is CASSYSTYGRVSYNEQFF. The CDR3 DNA is TGTGCCAGCAGTTACTCGACATACGGGAGGGTATCCTACAATGAGCAGTTCTTC.

V usage is TRBV30 and J usage is TRBJ1-1; D gene unclear. CDR1 and CDR2 from the germline V gene are GTSNPN and SVGIG (reference sequence). The CDR3 extends over 10 amino acids. V was shortened by 5 bases and J by 1 base, with 2 bases between the two germline ends. Here the CDR3 reads CAWGNTEAFF. As DNA, the CDR3 is TGTGCCTGGGGGAACACTGAAGCTTTCTTT.

The chain links TRBV2 to TRBJ1-6, with TRBD1 matching over 12 bases. Trimming cost V 6 bases and J 13 bases; bases outside gene matches: 10. The germline V gene encodes CDR1 SNHLY and CDR2 FYNNEI. The CDR3 contains 15 residues. The chain's CDR3 is CASSDTGTGGLPLHF. CDR3 coding DNA: TGTGCCAGCAGCGACACCGGGACAGGGGGCCTCCCCCTCCACTTT.

This clone occurred once. V gene TRBV19 combines with J gene TRBJ1-5; perhaps TRBD1 as D (6 bases). The CDR3 loop spans 17 amino acids. Trimming pared 4 bases from V and 6 bases from J, leaving 22 bases between. The germline gives CDR1 LNHDA, CDR2 SQIVND (reference sequence). The CDR3 DNA reads TGTGCCAGTAGTACAACAGGGATGTGGGCGACTGGTCAGCCCCAGCATTTT. It is translated as CASSTTGMWATGQPQHF.

The V and J genes are TRBV7-9 and TRBJ1-5, with D maybe TRBD1 (5 bases). The germline V gene has CDR1 SEHNR and CDR2 FQNEAQ (reference sequence). This CDR3 is 12 amino acids long. V was trimmed by 8 bases and J by 3 bases, leaving 8 bases between them. The CDR3 DNA is TGTGCCAGCCAGGACACCAATCAGCCCCAGCATTTT. Its protein product is CASQDTNQPQHF.

This clone showed up just once. The J gene is TRBJ1-5, the V gene TRBV18; D is ambiguous. The CDR3 is made up of 14 amino acids. Per the germline V gene, CDR1 is KGHSH and CDR2 is LQKENI. The V and J ends lost 2 bases and 3 bases respectively, with 8 bases between them. The CDR3 protein is CASSPKETNQPQHF. The CDR3 DNA is TGTGCCAGCTCACCAAAAGAGACCAATCAGCCCCAGCATTTT.

The chain couples TRBV27 to TRBJ2-1, with D possibly being TRBD2 (6 bases). From germline, CDR1 is MNHEY and CDR2 SMNVEV (reference sequence). V was clipped by 8 bases and J by 1 base, with 18 bases between them. CDR3 length: 16 residues. The CDR3 is CASCPLARKSYNEQFF. The CDR3, as DNA: TGTGCCAGCTGTCCCCTAGCGAGGAAGTCCTACAATGAGCAGTTCTTC.

This rearrangement joins TRBV5-1 to TRBJ1-1; weak D call: TRBD1 (5 bases). The CDR3 contains 14 residues. V lost 2 bases and J 2 bases, leaving 10 bases between the germline ends. Germline V gene sequence: CDR1 SGHRS, CDR2 YFSETQ. The CDR3 DNA reads as TGCGCCAGCAGCTTCACAGGCCCCAACACTGAAGCTTTCTTT. Its translation is CASSFTGPNTEAFF.

The chain links TRBV7-9 to TRBJ2-1; no firm D call. The germline V and J ends were trimmed by 5 bases and 0 bases, with 5 bases remaining between them. Germline V gene lookup returns CDR1 SEHNR and CDR2 FQNEAQ (reference sequence). The CDR3 runs to 13 residues. The CDR3 loop reads CASSPPSYNEQFF. Here the CDR3 DNA reads TGTGCCAGCAGCCCCCCCTCCTACAATGAGCAGTTCTTC.

The table lists this clone with a count of one. The genes are TRBV29-1 and TRBJ2-2; D uncertain. The CDR3 extends over 14 amino acids. Trimming removed 0 bases from V and 1 base from J, with 6 bases in between. The germline V gene encodes CDR1 SQVTM and CDR2 ANQGSEA. Here the CDR3 reads CSVEDRLNTGELFF. The CDR3 region has the DNA TGCAGCGTTGAAGATCGCCTGAACACCGGGGAGCTGTTTTTT.

The CDR3 DNA is TGTGCCAGCAGCTTCCCCCTAGCGGGAGGGCCTCGGAATGAGCAGTTCTTC. Protein product: CASSFPLAGGPRNEQFF. The chain has TRBV7-2 and TRBJ2-1, with 12 bases matching TRBD2. CDR1 SGHTA and CDR2 FQGNSA come from the germline V gene. This CDR3 is 17 amino acids long. V was clipped by 3 bases and J by 7 bases; unmatched bases: 10.

This chain uses TRBV7-2 with TRBJ1-2; D gene unclear. V lost 3 bases to trimming and J lost 8 bases, with 7 bases between them. Germline CDR1 is SGHTA and CDR2 is FQGNSA. CDR3 length: 11 residues. CDR3 coding DNA: TGTGCCAGCAGCTTGGTTGGGGGCTACACCTTC. Translation: CASSLVGGYTF.

The gene calls are TRBV15 and TRBJ1-4, with D possibly TRBD1 on 5 matching bases. This CDR3 is built from 15 residues. V was pared by 2 bases and J by 3 bases, with 10 bases between. CDR1 is LNHNV, CDR2 YYDKDF, per germline (reference sequence). CDR3 in DNA: TGTGCCACCAGCAGATTACAGGTACCTAATGAAAAACTGTTTTTT. Translated: CATSRLQVPNEKLFF.

The chain recombines TRBV29-1 with TRBJ1-1, with D uncertain. Trimming removed 2 bases at V and 7 bases at J, with 8 bases between. The CDR3 runs 11 residues. The V gene's germline CDR1 is SQVTM and CDR2 ANQGSEA. CDR3 sequence reads: CSVERMSEAFF. CDR3 sequence (DNA): TGCAGCGTTGAACGTATGAGTGAAGCTTTCTTT.

The V call is TRBV27, the J call TRBJ2-3; 13 positions agree with TRBD2. In germline, CDR1 is MNHEY, CDR2 SMNVEV (reference sequence). V trimming: 5 bases; J trimming: 5 bases; junction bases outside the gene matches: 13. The CDR3 is made up of 18 amino acids. CDR3 in amino acids: CASSLTSGRAGSQDTQYF. Here the CDR3 DNA reads TGTGCCAGCAGTCTTACTAGCGGGAGGGCCGGGTCGCAAGATACGCAGTATTTT.